This T cell receptor beta chain was profiled in a study of CD8 T cells in ankylosing spondylitis. With molecular barcodes, quantitative 5'-RACE was used to make the TCR beta libraries. TCRdb used MiXCR to reprocess the 5' RACE reads, holding one entry per CDR3 protein. The repertoire holds approximately 400,000 distinct CDR3 sequences, with about 24% as singletons. Overall study results and limits: Apparently characteristic of ankylosing spondylitis blood was a TCR beta motif (about 8 highly homologous variants). From matched ankylosing spondylitis synovial fluid, disease-linked clones were reportedly recovered at significantly enriched levels.

V was clipped by 3 bases and J by 4 bases, with 9 bases between them. The V gene's germline CDR1 is KGHDR and CDR2 SFDVKD. CDR3 length equals 14 residues. On this clonotype: The antigen is unknown.

The J gene is TRBJ2-1, the V gene TRBV24-1; D gene ambiguous. This receptor was obtained from a male donor with ankylosing spondylitis. The sample comprised blood, either unsorted or a sorted T cell fraction (not recorded which). CDR3 protein: CATSDNPQYNEQFF. The CDR3 region has the DNA TGTGCCACCAGTGATAACCCCCAGTACAATGAGCAGTTCTTC.